A single sample is the source of the 5 T cell receptor beta chains below, sequenced in a study of T cell repertoires in cytomegalovirus infection. Antigen specificity for these receptors is unknown. TCRdb reanalysed the reads using MiXCR and keeps one entry per CDR3 protein. The sample consists of a few hundred thousand distinct CDR3 sequences, about 40% of them appearing once. The sequences come from cultured PBMCs, collected from culture after CMV antigen stimulation. The receptors here all came from a human donor in good health (CMV status not recorded). Some clones in this sample may be carry-over from other donors' samples.

This clonotype was counted a few times. This chain links TRBV11-2 with TRBJ2-3; no clear D. The CDR3 has 12 amino acids. Trimming pared 5 bases from V and 6 bases from J, leaving 9 bases between. CDR1 is SGHAT and CDR2 is FQNNGV in the germline V gene. CDR3: CASSVMGDTQYF. CDR3 sequence (DNA): TGTGCCAGCAGCGTGATGGGGGATACGCAGTATTTT.

This chain connects TRBV10-3 to TRBJ1-1, with TRBD1 matching over 8 bases. The CDR3 loop spans 15 amino acids. J was trimmed by 5 bases and V by 0 bases; bases with no gene match: 5. Germline values: CDR1 ENHRY, CDR2 SYGVKD. The CDR3 DNA is TGTGCCATCAGTGAGTCTCAGGGGGCGCGAACTGAAGCTTTCTTT. Protein: CAISESQGARTEAFF.

In this sample, this clonotype turned up a few times. The chain is built from TRBV6-5 and TRBJ2-2; no clear D. With 7 bases removed from V and 4 bases from J, the gap between germline ends came to 10 bases. This CDR3 has 13 residues. Looked up from germline, CDR1 is MNHEY and CDR2 is SVGAGI. CDR3 nucleotide sequence: TGTGCCAGCAAGGCGTTAATCACCGGGGAGCTGTTTTTT. Translation gives CASKALITGELFF.

V is TRBV5-1 and J is TRBJ2-7; TRBD2 aligns across 7 bases. The V and J ends lost 4 bases and 3 bases, in that order; junction bases with no gene match: 13. The CDR3 contains 16 residues. Germline assignment: CDR1 SGHRS and CDR2 YFSETQ. The CDR3 DNA follows: TGCGCCAGCAGCCCGGGGGGTGGGACTGGATACTACGAGCAGTACTTC. This translates into CASSPGGGTGYYEQYF.

J is TRBJ2-7 and V is TRBV10-3, with 8 bases identical to TRBD2. V dropped 1 base and J dropped 4; count of bases not matched to a gene: 6. The CDR3 loop spans 15 amino acids. Germline V gene lookup returns CDR1 ENHRY and CDR2 SYGVKD. CDR3 sequence reads: CAISEFPGGEYEQYF. DNA of the CDR3: TGTGCCATCAGTGAGTTTCCGGGAGGGGAGTACGAGCAGTACTTC.